Listed below are T cell receptor beta chains from one sample, sequenced in a study of T-cell reconstitution after alpha-beta-depleted transplantation in children. TCRdb re-called the PCR reads through MiXCR, storing one row per CDR3 protein. The sample includes 610,000 or so distinct CDR3 sequences, roughly 30% seen only once; the top ten take about 35%. The material sequenced was PBMCs, taken before TCRalphabeta/CD19-depleted stem cell transplant. The receptors were gathered from a boy less than two years old with Wiskott-Aldrich syndrome, due to receive a stem cell transplant. The CDR3 runs from the conserved cysteine through the conserved F or W. Each record gives: V gene, J gene, clone size, CDR3 protein. Clone size is given for some rows only: seen once, a few or many times, or a class if the clone is expanded.

V gene: TRBV5-1; J gene: TRBJ2-3; clone size: .; CDR3 protein: CASSLGPAGGGTDTQYF
V gene: TRBV6-1; J gene: TRBJ2-5; clone size: .; CDR3 protein: CASAPGGGYQETQYF
V gene: TRBV28; J gene: TRBJ2-7; clone size: few; CDR3 protein: CASSSGPGQPSF
V gene: TRBV20-1; J gene: TRBJ1-1; clone size: few; CDR3 protein: CSADPGTGGRDTEAFF
V gene: TRBV5-1; J gene: TRBJ2-7; clone size: .; CDR3 protein: CASSESTGSTYEQYF
V gene: TRBV12-3/TRBV12-4; J gene: TRBJ2-5; clone size: few; CDR3 protein: CASTRAALATETQYF
V gene: TRBV7-9; J gene: TRBJ2-1; clone size: few; CDR3 protein: CASSSYREGYNEQFF
V gene: TRBV20-1; J gene: TRBJ2-2; clone size: .; CDR3 protein: CSARDAPLSGGWGGELFF
V gene: TRBV29-1; J gene: TRBJ2-3; clone size: .; CDR3 protein: CSVELATDTQYF
V gene: TRBV29-1; J gene: TRBJ2-7; clone size: few; CDR3 protein: CSVWSGRAYEQYF
V gene: TRBV7-2; J gene: TRBJ1-1; clone size: few; CDR3 protein: CASSTGGRTEAFF
V gene: TRBV5-1; J gene: TRBJ1-3; clone size: few; CDR3 protein: CASSLEGQGAGNTIYF
V gene: TRBV28; J gene: TRBJ1-1; clone size: few; CDR3 protein: CASSPGVRAFF
V gene: TRBV15; J gene: TRBJ2-1; clone size: .; CDR3 protein: CATSKKSGRDNEQFF
V gene: TRBV29-1; J gene: TRBJ2-5; clone size: .; CDR3 protein: CSVHGSSGRIENQYF
V gene: TRBV20-1; J gene: TRBJ1-1; clone size: few; CDR3 protein: CSAREVGRTEAFF
V gene: TRBV6-1; J gene: TRBJ1-1; clone size: few; CDR3 protein: CASSAEGAWGTEAFF
V gene: TRBV19; J gene: TRBJ1-5; clone size: .; CDR3 protein: CASSIRPGGGFIRNQPQHF
V gene: TRBV6-1; J gene: TRBJ2-1; clone size: .; CDR3 protein: CASSLKAGGPNEQFF
V gene: TRBV20-1; J gene: TRBJ2-1; clone size: .; CDR3 protein: CSARSDRSYNEQFF
V gene: TRBV29-1; J gene: TRBJ2-2; clone size: .; CDR3 protein: CSVVREWNGELFF
V gene: TRBV5-1; J gene: TRBJ1-6; clone size: .; CDR3 protein: CASSLGPGNSPLHF
V gene: TRBV20-1; J gene: TRBJ2-5; clone size: few; CDR3 protein: CSASPGTDEQETQYF
V gene: TRBV5-1; J gene: TRBJ2-7; clone size: .; CDR3 protein: CASSPGGGLQYF
V gene: TRBV30; J gene: TRBJ2-1; clone size: .; CDR3 protein: CAWSFNSGNEQFF
V gene: TRBV5-1; J gene: TRBJ1-1; clone size: few; CDR3 protein: CASSLTPDTEAFF
V gene: TRBV20-1; J gene: TRBJ2-7; clone size: .; CDR3 protein: CSARLTDEQYF
V gene: TRBV29-1; J gene: TRBJ1-1; clone size: .; CDR3 protein: CSVSGFVGFAFF
V gene: TRBV5-1; J gene: TRBJ1-4; clone size: .; CDR3 protein: CASSLLGTEKLFF
V gene: TRBV6-2/TRBV6-3; J gene: TRBJ2-5; clone size: .; CDR3 protein: CASSYSLFPGPPRRGETQYF
V gene: TRBV7-8; J gene: TRBJ2-3; clone size: many; CDR3 protein: CASSLDRPDTQYF
V gene: TRBV6-2/TRBV6-3; J gene: TRBJ2-2; clone size: few; CDR3 protein: CASRSGTSNGELFF
V gene: TRBV3-1; J gene: TRBJ2-7; clone size: .; CDR3 protein: CASSHSSGYEQYF
V gene: TRBV20-1; J gene: TRBJ1-4; clone size: few; CDR3 protein: CSARGGTGNEKLFF
V gene: TRBV9; J gene: TRBJ2-5; clone size: .; CDR3 protein: CASSGGLAMETQYF
V gene: TRBV5-1; J gene: TRBJ2-2; clone size: few; CDR3 protein: CASSYHTTGPNTGELFF
V gene: TRBV10-1; J gene: TRBJ2-5; clone size: few; CDR3 protein: CASSPGTGGTQYF
V gene: TRBV18; J gene: TRBJ1-5; clone size: few; CDR3 protein: CASADGLNQPQHF
V gene: TRBV7-9; J gene: TRBJ2-1; clone size: .; CDR3 protein: CASSLAASNEQFF
V gene: TRBV10-3; J gene: TRBJ2-1; clone size: .; CDR3 protein: CAISPTGTGGEQFF
V gene: TRBV6-1; J gene: TRBJ2-7; clone size: few; CDR3 protein: CASRTGGSAYEQYF
V gene: TRBV28; J gene: TRBJ2-3; clone size: .; CDR3 protein: CASSRGSKSTDTQYF
V gene: TRBV20-1; J gene: TRBJ1-1; clone size: .; CDR3 protein: CSASGLNTEAFF
V gene: TRBV7-6; J gene: TRBJ2-3; clone size: .; CDR3 protein: CASSPKPTSGSVQW
V gene: TRBV5-1; J gene: TRBJ2-2; clone size: many; CDR3 protein: CASSLEGGAGELFF
V gene: TRBV5-5; J gene: TRBJ1-1; clone size: .; CDR3 protein: CASSLELMNTEAFF
V gene: TRBV5-1; J gene: TRBJ2-2; clone size: few; CDR3 protein: CASDRGDTGELFF